The sequence of this T cell receptor (beta chain) was determined in a study of blood T cell repertoires in COVID-19. On the study more broadly: PBMCs, B-cell-depleted T cells, or T cells were the source of the cDNA or gDNA that made up the material.

Only one count was recorded for this clone. Profiling relied on immunoSEQ multiplex PCR, and the TCRdb table lists in-frame clones only, not all of them. Of a few hundred thousand clones listed, about 90% are singletons. Those enrolled, adults aged roughly 18 to 95 years, came from roughly 23 US areas. CDR1 and CDR2 (germline): MNHEY, SVGEGT. V lost 2 bases, J lost 2 bases, and 16 bases stayed unmatched. This CDR3 region has 20 residues. The receptor was isolated from a woman in her thirties who had recovered from COVID-19. Sequencing was done on a sample of PBMCs or T cells enriched from blood (not recorded which). The chain has TRBV6-2 or TRBV6-3 and TRBJ2-5; the match to TRBD2 covers 11 bases. In DNA, the CDR3 is TGTGCCAGCAGTTACCCGTCGACTAGCGGGGCACAGGGTAGTCAAGAGACCCAGTACTTC. It translates to CASSYPSTSGAQGSQETQYF.